The rows below give T cell receptor beta chains drawn from one sample of a study of shared clonotypes between healthy human individuals. Assay used: immunoSEQ multiplex PCR; TCRdb lists only in-frame clones, some missing. The data contain 2 million to 2.5 million clones, 93% of them singletons. The material sequenced was naive CD4+ T cells from PBMCs. These receptors originate from a man aged 18 to 35 in good health. Some clones in this sample may be carry-over from other donors' samples. Both conserved end residues are part of each CDR3. Each record gives: V gene, J gene, clone size, D gene, CDR3 protein, CDR3 DNA. A D gene is named only where the DNA matches it firmly. Only some rows state a clone size, as once, few, many or a class for expanded clones.

>TRBV4-1|TRBJ1-5|-|-
CASSLSLADQPQHF
TGCGCCAGCAGCCTAAGTCTAGCCGATCAGCCCCAGCATTTT
>TRBV28|TRBJ1-1|-|-
CASSFHREGMNTEAFF
TGTGCCAGCAGTTTCCACCGGGAGGGGATGAACACTGAAGCTTTCTTT
>TRBV5-4|TRBJ2-3|-|-
CASSRRARDFSNAQYF
TGTGCCAGCAGCCGACGTGCGCGGGATTTTTCAAATGCGCAGTATTTT
>TRBV11-2|TRBJ2-7|-|TRBD1
CASSLDRGQWYEQYF
TGTGCCAGCAGCCTCGACAGGGGTCAGTGGTACGAGCAGTACTTC
>TRBV7-9|TRBJ1-1|-|-
CASSLTAGLNTEAFF
TGTGCCAGCAGTTTGACAGCGGGCCTCAACACTGAAGCTTTCTTT
>TRBV5-1|TRBJ2-5|once|-
CASSLRQPRRTETQYF
TGCGCCAGCAGCTTGCGTCAGCCTAGGCGCACGGAGACCCAGTACTTC
>TRBV6-5|TRBJ1-3|once|-
CASSPGGAGNTIYF
TGTGCCAGCAGCCCCGGTGGGGCTGGAAACACCATATATTTT
>TRBV7-6|TRBJ2-3|-|TRBD2
CASSLIPGLAGVSTDTQYF
TGTGCCAGCAGCTTGATACCGGGACTAGCGGGAGTAAGCACAGATACGCAGTATTTT
>TRBV18|TRBJ2-7|-|TRBD2
CASSPGRGSYEQYF
TGTGCCAGCTCACCAGGGAGGGGCTCCTACGAGCAGTACTTC
>TRBV29-1|TRBJ1-1|few|-
CSVKGQLMNTEAFF
TGCAGCGTTAAGGGACAATTGATGAACACTGAAGCTTTCTTT
>TRBV27|TRBJ1-1|-|-
CASVRWGGGTEAFF
TGTGCCAGCGTAAGGTGGGGGGGTGGTACTGAAGCTTTCTTT
>TRBV29-1|TRBJ2-5|-|TRBD2
CSVSRSGGISETQYF
TGCAGCGTATCTCGTAGCGGGGGAATCTCGGAGACCCAGTACTTC
>TRBV27|TRBJ2-1|-|TRBD1
CASSPGGQGMREKFF
TGTGCCAGCAGTCCGGGGGGACAGGGGATGCGGGAAAAGTTCTTC
>TRBV6-1|TRBJ2-7|-|-
CASKIAGNYEQYF
TGTGCCAGCAAAATCGCCGGAAACTACGAGCAGTACTTC
>TRBV18|TRBJ2-1|-|-
CASSPDLERGFF
TGTGCCAGCTCACCTGACCTGGAGAGGGGGTTCTTC
>TRBV12-5|TRBJ1-1|few|-
CASAWRGGTEAFF
TGTGCTAGTGCCTGGAGGGGGGGCACTGAAGCTTTCTTT
>TRBV6-5|TRBJ1-4|-|-
CASSARGLLEKLFF
TGTGCCAGCAGTGCGAGGGGTCTACTGGAAAAACTGTTTTTT
>TRBV4-1|TRBJ2-2|-|TRBD2
CASSQIGTSANTGELFF
TGCGCCAGCAGCCAAATAGGGACTAGCGCGAACACCGGGGAGCTGTTTTTT
>TRBV7-3|TRBJ2-2|-|-
CASSLGGTGELFF
TGTGCCAGCAGCCTCGGCGGCACCGGGGAGCTGTTTTTT
>TRBV21-1|TRBJ2-2|-|-
CASSQVPGEAGGPGTGELFF
TGTGCCAGCAGTCAAGTTCCGGGGGAGGCGGGAGGGCCGGGCACCGGGGAGCTGTTTTTT
>TRBV7-2|TRBJ2-5|few|-
CASSSQETQYF
TGTGCCAGCAGCTCACAAGAGACCCAGTACTTC
>TRBV6-1|TRBJ1-2|-|-
CANLNPGTYGYTF
TGTGCCAACCTTAACCCAGGGACCTATGGCTACACCTTC
>TRBV11-1|TRBJ2-7|-|-
CASSMTGGLRYF
TGTGCCAGCAGCATGACCGGGGGTCTCCGGTACTTC
>TRBV6-1|TRBJ1-5|-|-
CASSPRTTIGQPQHF
TGTGCCAGCAGCCCAAGGACAACGATAGGCCAGCCCCAGCATTTT
>TRBV7-2|TRBJ1-1|-|-
CASSLVAGVNTEAFF
TGTGCCAGCAGCTTAGTTGCAGGGGTGAACACTGAAGCTTTCTTT
>TRBV7-2|TRBJ2-7|-|TRBD2
CASSRTSGSYEQYF
TGTGCCAGCAGCCGGACTAGCGGATCCTACGAGCAGTACTTC
>TRBV4-2|TRBJ1-1|-|TRBD1
CASTQGAGGAFF
TGTGCCAGCACCCAAGGGGCAGGGGGCGCTTTCTTT
>TRBV5-1|TRBJ2-3|-|-
CASSLSVNNPTDTQYF
TGCGCCAGCAGCCTTTCGGTTAACAATCCCACAGATACGCAGTATTTT
>TRBV5-1|TRBJ2-2|-|-
CASSLAGPARGELFF
TGCGCCAGCAGCTTGGCCGGGCCAGCCAGGGGGGAGCTGTTTTTT
>TRBV5-1|TRBJ1-4|-|TRBD1
CASRRDRAEEKLFF
TGCGCCAGCAGAAGGGACAGGGCGGAGGAAAAACTGTTTTTT
>TRBV7-9|TRBJ2-7|once|TRBD2
CASSPLAEHYEQYF
TGTGCCAGCAGCCCACTAGCGGAGCATTACGAGCAGTACTTC
>TRBV29-1|TRBJ1-2|-|-
CSVETGLNYGYTF
TGCAGCGTTGAGACCGGGCTCAACTATGGCTACACCTTC
>TRBV6-1|TRBJ1-4|once|-
CASRINEKLFF
TGTGCCAGCAGGATTAATGAAAAACTGTTTTTT
>TRBV6-4|TRBJ2-3|-|TRBD2
CASSGGLLTDTQYF
TGTGCCAGCAGTGGGGGACTACTCACAGATACGCAGTATTTT
>TRBV28|TRBJ2-2|-|-
CASSWGRGYTGELFF
TGTGCCAGCAGTTGGGGCAGGGGATACACCGGGGAGCTGTTTTTT
>TRBV5-1|TRBJ1-4|-|-
CASRSSPTNEKLFF
TGCGCCAGCAGAAGCTCCCCAACTAATGAAAAACTGTTTTTT
>TRBV7-9|TRBJ2-7|once|TRBD2
CASSSGGREQYF
TGTGCCAGCAGCTCGGGGGGACGGGAGCAGTACTTC
>TRBV5-5|TRBJ1-1|-|-
CASSSERNTEAFF
TGTGCCAGCAGCTCGGAGAGGAACACTGAAGCTTTCTTT
>TRBV18|TRBJ1-1|-|-
CASSPQANTEAFF
TGTGCCAGCTCACCACAGGCAAACACTGAAGCTTTCTTT
>TRBV5-1|TRBJ1-4|-|-
CASRTGPTNEKLFF
TGCGCCAGCCGGACCGGTCCAACTAATGAAAAACTGTTTTTT
>TRBV7-9|TRBJ1-3|-|-
CASSGRPQGSGNTIYF
TGTGCCAGCAGCGGAAGACCACAGGGTTCTGGAAACACCATATATTTT
>TRBV27|TRBJ2-2|-|TRBD1
CASSGTGGIGELFF
TGTGCCAGCAGTGGGACAGGGGGCATCGGGGAGCTGTTTTTT
>TRBV5-1|TRBJ2-7|-|TRBD2
CASSQLYRTSTYEQYF
TGCGCCAGCAGCCAACTTTACCGGACTAGCACCTACGAGCAGTACTTC
>TRBV11-3|TRBJ2-7|-|TRBD1
CASSSSGQTFEEQYF
TGTGCCAGCAGTTCCTCGGGACAGACGTTTGAGGAGCAGTACTTC
>TRBV29-1|TRBJ2-1|-|TRBD2
CSVLGLAGYNEQFF
TGCAGCGTTTTAGGACTAGCGGGATACAATGAGCAGTTCTTC
>TRBV14|TRBJ2-3|-|TRBD2
CASSPTGLAGTDTQYF
TGTGCCAGCAGCCCCACCGGACTAGCGGGCACAGATACGCAGTATTTT
>TRBV2|TRBJ1-3|-|-
CASSARESSGNTIYF
TGTGCCAGCAGTGCTCGGGAAAGCTCTGGAAACACCATATATTTT
>TRBV10-3|TRBJ2-7|-|TRBD2
CAISESPPRTSGYFYEQYF
TGTGCCATCAGTGAGTCTCCCCCTAGAACTAGCGGGTATTTCTACGAGCAGTACTTC
>TRBV11-2|TRBJ1-5|once|-
CASSQGLKFNQPQHF
TGTGCCAGCAGCCAGGGCCTCAAGTTTAATCAGCCCCAGCATTTT
>TRBV18|TRBJ2-7|-|-
CASSPIRSYEQYF
TGTGCCAGCTCACCAATTAGGTCCTACGAGCAGTACTTC
>TRBV5-4|TRBJ1-1|-|-
CASSLVEGSTEAFF
TGTGCCAGCAGCTTGGTGGAGGGTTCCACTGAAGCCTTCTTT
>TRBV29-1|TRBJ1-1|-|-
CSVVNPPGGEAFF
TGCAGCGTTGTCAACCCCCCTGGGGGTGAAGCTTTCTTT
>TRBV5-4|TRBJ1-1|-|-
CASSSRDTLNTEAFF
TGTGCCAGCAGCTCCCGGGACACGTTGAACACTGAAGCTTTCTTT
>TRBV2|TRBJ1-5|-|-
CASGLNRRNQPQHF
TGTGCCAGCGGCCTCAATCGGCGGAATCAGCCCCAGCATTTT
>TRBV30|TRBJ2-1|-|-
CAWSTSYNEQFF
TGTGCCTGGAGTACCTCCTACAATGAGCAGTTCTTC
>TRBV28|TRBJ2-7|-|TRBD2
CASSPGGSGRIHEQYF
TGTGCCAGCAGTCCGGGCGGGAGCGGGAGAATTCACGAGCAGTACTTC
>TRBV2|TRBJ1-4|few|TRBD1
CATKGTGNEKLFF
TGTGCCACCAAGGGGACAGGGAATGAAAAACTGTTTTTT
>TRBV12-5|TRBJ1-1|-|-
CASGSGVNTEAFF
TGTGCTAGTGGATCAGGGGTGAACACTGAAGCTTTCTTT
>TRBV14|TRBJ1-1|-|-
CASNTGYPNTEAFF
TGTGCCAGCAACACCGGGTACCCTAACACTGAAGCTTTCTTT